This T cell receptor (beta chain) was sequenced in a study of beta chain features in type 1 diabetes (dated by TCRdb to the late 2010s). For the study in its entirety: Mean age, gender distribution, total cell number and subset yield were not different between patients and healthy donors. A total of 90 million to 140 million sorted cells were examined across all samples, and RNA yield correlated strongly with the number of cells per subset. In the study, TCRB repertoires of sorted circulating CD4+ T cell subsets from recently diagnosed type 1 diabetes patients were compared with those of matched healthy donors. Whereas all 30 or so donors provided naive and central memory subsets, regulatory and stem cell-like memory subsets were isolated from just 8 patients and about 8 healthy donors.

Worth noting for this clone: What this receptor recognizes is not known. Base qualities were left out, and no much larger clone turns up one base away.

Via the germline V gene, CDR1 is SGDLS and CDR2 YYNGEE. The CDR3 sequence holds 15 residues, the cysteine and phenylalanine included. The only DNA kept is the CDR3, 45 bases in frame from the first base. V trim: 4 bases; J trim: 4 bases; unmatched bases: 5. A single peripheral blood draw of about 116 mL on average was collected from each donor into heparinised tubes. Naive, central memory, regulatory and stem cell-like memory CD4+ T cells were sorted on a BD FACSAria II using a panel including CD45RO, CCR7, CD25, CD127, CD95 and CD27. All sorted populations exceeded 98% purity. PBMCs were separated immediately by Lymphoprep density gradient centrifugation and were stained directly, without being cultured. So that batch effects would be minimized, each experiment stained and sorted samples in pairs, pairing one healthy donor with one patient. The entire amount of isolated RNA was reverse transcribed using the High Capacity cDNA Reverse Transcription Kit, so the sequenced TCRB transcripts were expressed ones. Naive, central memory and regulatory T cell samples underwent deep immunoSEQ sequencing, averaging about 3.3 million total reads per sample. Sorted cells were lysed in RLT buffer and RNA was extracted with DNase-treated RNeasy Micro or Mini kits, depending on cell number. Each cell subset was processed separately to prevent cross-contamination, with patient and healthy donor samples processed together. The immunoSEQ multiplex PCR was used to amplify TCRB sequences from cDNA, yielding 87-bp fragments that span the CDR3 region. Sequencing of the amplicons was done on the Illumina HiSeq platform. Processing in the source paper ran as follows. Synthetic template baselines were used to correct PCR bias computationally, reads within Hamming distance 2 were collapsed, and singletons that could not be merged were discarded. Reads were aligned against IMGT so that V, D and J genes, CDR3 length and insertions or deletions at six rearrangement sites could be assigned. Within each subset, clonotype counts were normalized to the number of sorted cells before true diversity and Gini coefficients were calculated with the tcR R package. The overlap coefficient, calculated on TCRB nucleotide sequences, was used to measure repertoire sharing. Out-of-frame TCRB sequences from naive cells were analyzed as a proxy for the pre-selection repertoire. TCRdb limited this immuneACCESS table to in-frame rearrangements with V and J called. A share of clones is missing; checked studies link under half to unresolved V genes, and the rest is unexplained. From that table come the V and J calls and clone size; the DNA was used to work out D and trimming. The sample table records 300,000 or so clones; about 13% of these occur just once. The ten largest clonotypes hold roughly 0.015% of the sample.

General study outcomes and caveats: PCR may preferentially amplify shorter templates, but because patient and control samples were amplified and corrected together, any resulting skew would affect both groups equally. In all four CD4+ subsets, TCRB CDR3 length was moderately but significantly shorter in type 1 diabetes patients. Naive, central memory and regulatory TCRB repertoires appeared more similar among patients than among healthy donors. Because cDNA was sequenced instead of genomic DNA, highly expressing activated cells could be over-represented, though the groups showed no difference in activation or CD3 levels. Because small numbers of individuals were included in the HLA sub-analyses, any influence of HLA type on TCRB rearrangement was left unresolved. Fewer insertions and more nucleotide deletions at VDJ recombination sites were observed in patients with type 1 diabetes, implying thymic rearrangement abnormalities.

The chain couples TRBV9 to TRBJ2-3, with 11 middle bases fitting TRBD2. Sequenced sample: naive CD4+ T cells from blood. Read against the paper, the sample's cell subset or site label means: true naive CD4+ T cells. This receptor was identified in a young woman with type 1 diabetes. CDR3 sequence: CASSTTSGSADTQYF. The sequence in DNA is TGTGCCAGCAGCACTACTAGCGGGAGCGCAGATACGCAGTATTTT.